These 30 T cell receptor beta chains originate from one sample sequenced in a study of T-cell memory formation after mild COVID-19. TCRdb ran MiXCR on the 5' RACE reads and lists one entry per CDR3 protein. The table records fewer than 200,000 distinct CDR3 sequences, about 22% of them present only once. Material for sequencing was PBMCs or a T cell subset sorted from them (not recorded which). These receptors all come from an adult woman who had mild COVID-19 (a few samples of this study predate the infection). Cell type and time point are not known.

This clonotype was seen only a few times. The chain is built from TRBV7-2 and TRBJ2-2; D possibly matches TRBD1 or TRBD2 (5 bases each). Germline V lookup: CDR1 SGHTA, CDR2 FQGNSA. The germline V and J ends were trimmed by 4 bases and 7 bases, with 16 bases remaining between them. The CDR3 length is 15 residues. The CDR3 sequence is CASSYPGAASGELFF. In nucleotides, the CDR3 is TGTGCCAGCAGCTATCCCGGGGCGGCTAGCGGGGAGCTGTTTTTT.

This clonotype occurred a few times. The chain combines TRBV7-6 with TRBJ2-2; 7 bases line up with TRBD1. Germline V lookup: CDR1 SGHVS, CDR2 FNYEAQ. V was pared by 4 bases and J by 1 base, with 12 bases of the junction left unmatched. This CDR3 is built from 18 residues. The CDR3 here is CASSYSRQGQKNTGELFF. CDR3 sequence (DNA): TGTGCCAGCAGCTACTCCCGCCAGGGACAGAAGAACACCGGGGAGCTGTTTTTT.

This clonotype was observed many times. The chain combines TRBV29-1 with TRBJ1-1; no clear D gene. Trimming took off 2 bases at V and 3 bases at J, with 4 bases between the two ends. The CDR3 consists of 11 residues. Per the germline V gene, CDR1 is SQVTM and CDR2 is ANQGSEA. CDR3 protein: CSVEWDTEAFF. DNA of the CDR3: TGCAGCGTTGAATGGGACACTGAAGCTTTCTTT. Full variable domain (rest looked up from reference TRBV29-1 and TRBJ1-1): SAVISQKPSRDICQRGTSLTIQCQVDSQVTMMFWYRQQPGQSLTLIATANQGSEATYESGFVIDKFPISRPNLTFSTLTVSNMSPEDSSIYLCSVEWDTEAFFGQGTRLTVV.

The chain joins TRBV20-1 to TRBJ2-7; D is perhaps TRBD2 (6 bases). Trimming cost V 0 bases and J 3 bases, with 18 bases left between them. The length of the CDR3 is 16 residues. The germline V gene has CDR1 DFQATT and CDR2 SNEGSKA (reference sequence). This chain's CDR3 is CSARDGERAFLYEQYF. Written as DNA, the CDR3 is TGCAGTGCTAGAGATGGAGAGCGGGCCTTTCTCTACGAGCAGTACTTC.

The chain is built from TRBV20-1 and TRBJ2-7, with no clear D. The CDR3 is made up of 13 amino acids. Germline V gives CDR1 DFQATT, CDR2 SNEGSKA (reference sequence). The V and J ends lost 3 bases and 3 bases respectively, with 12 bases between them. CDR3 sequence: CSARDRTGYEQYF. The CDR3 coding sequence is TGCAGTGCTAGGGATAGAACGGGCTACGAGCAGTACTTC.

The chain joins TRBV27 to TRBJ2-3; D is uncertain. Trimming took 2 bases from V and 2 from J, leaving 8 bases between them. Germline CDR1 MNHEY, CDR2 SMNVEV (reference sequence). The CDR3 is 14 residues long. The CDR3 bases are TGTGCCAGCAGTTTAGCTGTCGCCACAGATACGCAGTATTTT. Amino acid sequence: CASSLAVATDTQYF.

This clonotype has only a few counts. The J gene is TRBJ2-7, the V gene TRBV29-1; possible D gene TRBD1, 7 bases. Per germline, CDR1 SQVTM and CDR2 ANQGSEA. V lost 8 bases, J lost 0 bases, and 20 bases lay in between. The CDR3 extends over 15 amino acids. CDR3 in DNA: TGCAGCATTAGTGGAGGGGGCGATTCCTCCTACGAGCAGTACTTC. Protein sequence: CSISGGGDSSYEQYF.

The rearrangement uses TRBV7-2 and TRBJ2-7; 7 bases agree with TRBD1. The CDR3 has 14 residues. V shed 5 bases, J shed 5 bases, and the junction held 9 bases outside the gene matches. Germline V gene lookup returns CDR1 SGHTA and CDR2 FQGNSA. In DNA form, the CDR3 reads TGTGCCAGCAGCGTCGAGGGGGCGCCAGACGAGCAGTACTTC. Protein: CASSVEGAPDEQYF.

This clonotype was recorded a few times. The chain combines TRBV9 with TRBJ1-5, with D hard to call. CDR1 and CDR2 (germline): SGDLS, YYNGEE. Trimming removed 0 bases from V and 0 bases from J, with 7 bases in between. The CDR3 consists of 15 residues. The CDR3 bases are TGTGCCAGCAGCGTAGCTGGAAATAGCAATCAGCCCCAGCATTTT. Protein sequence: CASSVAGNSNQPQHF.

This clonotype was detected only a few times. The genes are TRBV5-3 and TRBJ2-1, with a tentative D call TRBD2 (5 bases). TRBV5-3 qualifies as an ORF whose function is uncertain. This CDR3 contains 16 residues. Trimming took off 4 bases at V and 8 bases at J, with 22 bases between the two ends. DNA of the CDR3: TGTGCCAGAAGCAACCCTCTTGGACTCCCGGGTGATGAGCAGTTCTTC. Residues: CARSNPLGLPGDEQFF.

Many counts were recorded for this clonotype. The V gene is TRBV12-3 or TRBV12-4, the J gene TRBJ2-7; D is possibly TRBD1 (6 bases). The CDR3 consists of 13 residues. The V gene lost 5 bases and the J gene lost 2 bases, with 10 bases spanning the gap. As DNA, the CDR3 is TGTGCCAGCAGTCCAGGACAGACCTACGAGCAGTACTTC. This gives the protein CASSPGQTYEQYF.

This chain joins TRBV19 and TRBJ1-2; 12 positions agree with TRBD1. There are 14 residues in the CDR3. The germline V gene has CDR1 LNHDA and CDR2 SQIVND (reference sequence). With 6 bases clipped from V and 6 bases from J, the junction kept 5 bases outside the gene matches. This chain's CDR3 is CASSKGQGADGYTF. The DNA of the CDR3 is TGTGCCAGTAGCAAGGGACAGGGGGCTGATGGCTACACCTTC.

This clonotype has a handful of counts. The chain joins TRBV7-3 to TRBJ2-1; no clear D gene. Germline assignment: CDR1 SGHTA and CDR2 FQGTGA. V dropped 5 bases and J dropped 0 bases, with 8 bases sitting between them. CDR3 size: 14 residues. The CDR3 DNA is TGTGCCAGCAGCGCCTCTGACTCCTACAATGAGCAGTTCTTC. Protein product: CASSASDSYNEQFF.

This chain links TRBV20-1 with TRBJ2-7, with 9 bases matching TRBD1. The CDR3 runs to 13 residues. CDR1 and CDR2 (germline): DFQATT, SNEGSKA (reference sequence). The ends lost 6 bases at V and 7 bases at J; junction bases unmatched: 10. The CDR3 sequence is CSAGDRAAREQYF. The CDR3 DNA sequence: TGCAGTGCCGGGGACAGGGCGGCAAGAGAGCAGTACTTC.

This clonotype was detected only a few times. This sequence joins TRBV7-3 and TRBJ2-3; D is perhaps TRBD1 (7 bases). Trimming shortened V by 4 bases and J by 2 bases, and 28 bases separated the two germline ends. Per germline, CDR1 SGHTA and CDR2 FQGTGA. This CDR3 contains 20 residues. The CDR3 sequence is CASSSHILQGTAGHTDTQYF. The CDR3 nucleotides are TGTGCCAGCAGCTCCCACATTTTACAGGGGACTGCAGGACACACAGATACGCAGTATTTT.

The chain combines TRBV7-9 with TRBJ2-1; 15 nucleotides match TRBD2. The germline CDR1 and CDR2 sequences are SEHNR and FQNEAQ (reference sequence). Trimming took 1 base from V and 3 from J; bases not matched to a gene: 7. This CDR3 comprises 19 residues. DNA of the CDR3: TGTGCCAGCAGCTTAGAGGGACTAGCGGGAGGAGGGTTCTACAATGAGCAGTTCTTC. It translates to CASSLEGLAGGGFYNEQFF.

This chain connects TRBV29-1 to TRBJ2-7; 9 nucleotides align to TRBD1. The V and J ends lost 6 bases and 2 bases, in that order; junction bases with no gene match: 5. From germline, CDR1 is SQVTM and CDR2 ANQGSEA. The CDR3 has 13 amino acids. This chain's CDR3 is CSVGDRVAYEQYF. The DNA for the CDR3 is TGCAGCGTCGGGGACAGGGTTGCCTACGAGCAGTACTTC.

V is TRBV30 and J is TRBJ2-7; no reliable D call. The CDR3 is 12 amino acids. The ends were cut back, 0 bases at V and 6 bases at J, with 9 bases in the middle. Looked up from germline, CDR1 is GTSNPN and CDR2 is SVGIG (reference sequence). The CDR3 here is CAWSVLLREQYF. CDR3 in DNA: TGTGCCTGGAGTGTACTCCTGCGCGAGCAGTACTTC.

This clonotype was seen more than once but under ten times. This chain joins TRBV20-1 and TRBJ1-1; D is possibly TRBD1 (5 bases). The V gene's germline CDR1 is DFQATT and CDR2 SNEGSKA (reference sequence). Deletions cut 0 bases from V and 4 bases from J, with 12 bases between. The CDR3 is 14 residues long. This CDR3 is CSARDQGQGTEAFF. The CDR3 bases are TGCAGTGCTAGAGATCAGGGTCAGGGCACTGAAGCTTTCTTT.

This rearrangement joins TRBV6-2 or TRBV6-3 to TRBJ2-1, with D perhaps matching TRBD2 (5 bases). This CDR3 has 14 residues. The V and J ends lost 2 bases and 5 bases respectively, with 10 bases between them. Germline loops: CDR1 MNHEY, CDR2 SVGEGT. CDR3 nucleotide sequence: TGTGCCAGCAGTTACGGGAGTCAAAACAATGAGCAGTTCTTC. Its translation is CASSYGSQNNEQFF.

This sequence joins TRBV20-1 and TRBJ1-3, with D unclear. The CDR3 runs to 14 residues. Germline V CDR1 and CDR2: DFQATT, SNEGSKA (reference sequence). Trimming removed 5 bases from V and 0 bases from J, with 11 bases in between. The CDR3 nucleotides are TGCAGTGCTCCATGGGGTTACTCTGGAAACACCATATATTTT. The encoded protein is CSAPWGYSGNTIYF.

The V call is TRBV20-1, the J call TRBJ1-4, with D perhaps TRBD1 (6 bases). The CDR3 has 16 residues. Germline CDR1 is DFQATT and CDR2 is SNEGSKA (reference sequence). V dropped 3 bases and J dropped 8 bases, with 22 bases sitting between them. CDR3 protein: CSARSSSGEIGEKLFF. DNA of the CDR3: TGCAGTGCTAGGAGTTCCTCAGGGGAGATTGGGGAAAAACTGTTTTTT.

This sequence joins TRBV4-1 and TRBJ1-1; D ambiguous. Trimming took off 4 bases at V and 5 bases at J, with 14 bases between the two ends. Germline lookup yields CDR1 MGHRA and CDR2 YSYEKL. The CDR3 is 14 residues long. CDR3 protein: CASSRPGSGTEAFF. CDR3 bases: TGCGCCAGCAGCCGCCCAGGATCGGGAACTGAAGCTTTCTTT.

The genes are TRBV5-1 and TRBJ2-7; a weak D match, TRBD1 (7 bases). V lost 4 bases, J lost 6 bases, and 14 bases lay in between. Per germline, CDR1 SGHRS and CDR2 YFSETQ. The CDR3 covers 13 residues. The CDR3 sequence is CASSAGQTGEQYF. Written as DNA, the CDR3 is TGCGCCAGCAGCGCGGGACAGACAGGCGAGCAGTACTTC.

The chain recombines TRBV20-1 with TRBJ2-1; D uncertain. Germline loops: CDR1 DFQATT, CDR2 SNEGSKA (reference sequence). CDR3 size: 13 residues. V was cut by 1 base and J by 1 base, with 5 bases left in between. CDR3 sequence: CSARVESYNEQFF. The CDR3 nucleotides are TGCAGTGCTAGAGTTGAGTCCTACAATGAGCAGTTCTTC.

The V and J genes are TRBV24-1 and TRBJ2-3, with 8 bases fitting TRBD2. CDR3 size: 16 residues. CDR1 is KGHDR, CDR2 SFDVKD, per germline. V gave up 4 bases and J gave up 2 bases; unmatched junction bases: 7. CDR3 DNA: TGTGCCACCAGTGAGGGACTAGTTTCCATCACAGATACGCAGTATTTT. Translated, it gives CATSEGLVSITDTQYF.

This clonotype came up a few times. The J gene is TRBJ2-7, the V gene TRBV5-1; no reliable D call. V was clipped by 1 base and J by 0 bases, with 14 bases between them. This CDR3 is built from 16 residues. In germline, CDR1 is SGHRS, CDR2 YFSETQ. CDR3 protein: CASSLFSPLSSYEQYF. The CDR3 region has the DNA TGCGCCAGCAGCTTGTTCTCGCCGTTGAGCTCCTACGAGCAGTACTTC.

This sequence joins TRBV4-1 and TRBJ2-3, with D possibly TRBD2 on 6 matching bases. V was cut by 0 bases and J by 5 bases, with 12 bases left in between. CDR1 MGHRA and CDR2 YSYEKL come from the germline V gene. The CDR3 length is 15 residues. The CDR3 protein is CASSQDPGGGDTQYF. In nucleotides, the CDR3 is TGCGCCAGCAGCCAAGATCCCGGGGGAGGAGATACGCAGTATTTT.

This clonotype has just a few counts. This chain uses TRBV29-1 with TRBJ2-7; TRBD1 might be the D (7 bases). Germline lookup yields CDR1 SQVTM and CDR2 ANQGSEA. The V and J ends lost 7 bases and 9 bases respectively, with 19 bases between them. This CDR3 contains 12 residues. CDR3 amino acids: CSATLQGGGQYF. The CDR3 coding sequence is TGCAGCGCAACCCTCCAGGGGGGAGGGCAGTACTTC.

This clonotype was picked up a small number of times. The rearrangement uses TRBV20-1 and TRBJ1-1; possible D gene TRBD1, 6 bases. Per germline, CDR1 DFQATT and CDR2 SNEGSKA (reference sequence). This CDR3 spans 14 amino acids. V lost 2 bases to trimming and J lost 1 base, with 11 bases between them. The CDR3 protein is CSARTRGANTEAFF. In DNA, the CDR3 is TGCAGTGCTAGAACTCGGGGGGCGAACACTGAAGCTTTCTTT.